The 31 T cell receptor beta chains presented below share a single source sample, sequenced in a study of immune evolution from preneoplasia to lung adenocarcinoma. The assay was immunoSEQ multiplex PCR, and TCRdb's table has in-frame clones only and misses some. Of about 10,000 clones in the sample, 85% to 90% were seen once. The specimen sequenced was FFPE invasive lung adenocarcinoma tissue. These receptors all stem from a person aged 70 to 80 with invasive lung adenocarcinoma.

The CDR3 reads CASKISGPNTEAFF. CDR3 nucleotide sequence: TGTGCCAGCAAGATCTCCGGGCCGAACACTGAAGCTTTCTTT. The rearrangement links TRBV6-6 to TRBJ1-1, with D unclear. The length of the CDR3 is 14 residues. Trimming left V 7 bases short and J 1 base short, with 13 bases between. Germline CDR1 reads MNHNY; CDR2 reads SVGAGI (reference sequence).

The chain combines TRBV29-1 with TRBJ2-3, with D unclear. The CDR3 loop spans 14 amino acids. Germline V gene lookup returns CDR1 SQVTM and CDR2 ANQGSEA. The V end lost 5 bases, the J end lost 1 base, and 13 bases lay between the germline ends. The CDR3: CSVIGYGGTDTQYF. The CDR3 DNA reads as TGCAGCGTTATAGGGTACGGAGGCACAGATACGCAGTATTTT.

The rearrangement joins TRBV6-5 to TRBJ2-5, with 10 nucleotides matching TRBD2. This CDR3 has 15 residues. With 2 bases clipped from V and 4 bases from J, the junction kept 4 bases outside the gene matches. Germline V lookup: CDR1 MNHEY, CDR2 SVGAGI. This chain's CDR3 is CASSYERGGPETQYF. CDR3 sequence (DNA): TGTGCCAGCAGTTACGAGCGGGGGGGCCCAGAGACCCAGTACTTC.

This CDR3 reads CASSPQVNYGYTF. In DNA form, the CDR3 reads TGTGCCAGCAGTCCACAGGTGAACTATGGCTACACCTTC. The J gene is TRBJ1-2, the V gene TRBV9; D may be TRBD1 (5 bases). Trimming removed 5 bases at V and 2 bases at J, with 10 bases between. The germline gives CDR1 SGDLS, CDR2 YYNGEE. The CDR3 is made up of 13 amino acids. Full variable domain (remainder filled in from reference TRBV9 and TRBJ1-2): DSGVTQTPKHLITATGQRVTLRCSPRSGDLSVYWYQQSLDQGLQFLIQYYNGEERAKGNILERFSAQQFPDLHSELNLSSLELGDSALYFCASSPQVNYGYTFGSGTRLTVV.

The chain recombines TRBV6-1 with TRBJ2-6; D ambiguous. The CDR3 sequence is 15 residues long. Germline lookup yields CDR1 MNHNS and CDR2 SASEGT. Trimming took off 5 bases at V and 0 bases at J, with 8 bases between the two ends. CDR3 residues: CASSLRASGANVLTF. CDR3 in DNA: TGTGCCAGCAGTCTAAGGGCCTCTGGGGCCAACGTCCTGACTTTC.

The rearrangement links TRBV5-5 to TRBJ2-5; D is uncertain. Germline V gene lookup returns CDR1 SGHKS and CDR2 YYEKEE (reference sequence). This CDR3 region has 14 residues. V was shortened by 4 bases and J by 5 bases, with 15 bases between the two germline ends. CDR3 sequence reads: CASSPTTRPETQYF. In DNA, the CDR3 is TGTGCCAGCAGCCCCACGACCCGGCCGGAGACCCAGTACTTC.

This clone has just a few counts. The rearrangement joins TRBV5-1 to TRBJ2-7, with D uncertain. Per the germline V gene, CDR1 is SGHRS and CDR2 is YFSETQ. Trimming left V 4 bases short and J 6 bases short, with 11 bases between. This CDR3 spans 12 amino acids. This CDR3 is CASSVSFSEQYF. For the CDR3, the DNA is TGCGCCAGCAGCGTGAGCTTTTCCGAGCAGTACTTC.

This clone was detected only once. The CDR3 loop is CASSTPGQGNEKLFF. In nucleotides, the CDR3 is TGCGCCAGCAGTACACCGGGACAGGGAAATGAAAAACTGTTTTTT. The chain uses TRBV10-2 and TRBJ1-4, with TRBD1 identical over 9 bases. CDR3 length equals 15 residues. The V segment lost 5 bases and the J segment 5 bases; nucleotides outside the gene matches: 6. CDR1 and CDR2 from the germline V gene are WSHSY and SAAADI.

J is TRBJ1-1 and V is TRBV25-1; a weak D match, TRBD1 (5 bases). Trimming removed 5 bases at V and 1 base at J, with 11 bases between. The CDR3 covers 14 residues. Germline V gene sequence: CDR1 MGHDK, CDR2 SYGVNS. The CDR3 DNA reads as TGTGCCAGCAGTTCCCGGGGGGGGAACACTGAAGCTTTCTTT. This codes for CASSSRGGNTEAFF.

Regarding this clone: Its ends do not fully match the called genes, so a read error is possible. The chain employs TRBV5-1 and TRBJ1-1; D might be TRBD1 (5 bases). Germline CDR1 is SGHRS and CDR2 is YFSETQ. This CDR3 is built from 13 residues. The CDR3 nucleotides read TGCGCCAGCAGCGGAGGGGTGAATACTGAAGCTTTCTTT. Translated: CASSGGVNTEAFF.

The rearrangement uses TRBV18 and TRBJ1-1, with D unresolved. Germline values: CDR1 KGHSH, CDR2 LQKENI. This CDR3 is built from 14 residues. V was cut by 2 bases and J by 3 bases, with 10 bases left in between. CDR3 region: CASSPYDEHTEAFF. The CDR3 DNA follows: TGTGCCAGCTCACCATATGACGAACACACTGAAGCTTTCTTT.

V and J are TRBV28 and TRBJ1-5; D not certain. V dropped 9 bases and J dropped 7 bases, with 16 bases sitting between them. Germline lookup yields CDR1 MDHEN and CDR2 SYDVKM. The CDR3 length is 13 residues. This CDR3 reads CASLDPGGQPQHF. The CDR3 DNA reads as TGTGCCAGTCTCGATCCTGGAGGGCAGCCCCAGCATTTT.

J is TRBJ1-3 and V is TRBV9; D is unresolved. The V and J ends lost 0 bases and 0 bases respectively, with 10 bases between them. This CDR3 has 16 amino acids. Germline lookup yields CDR1 SGDLS and CDR2 YYNGEE. CDR3 sequence: CASSVGPESSGNTIYF. As DNA, the CDR3 is TGTGCCAGCAGCGTAGGGCCGGAGAGCTCTGGAAACACCATATATTTT.

This chain connects TRBV6-5 to TRBJ1-1, with D perhaps matching TRBD1 (5 bases). Trimming took 0 bases from V and 10 from J, leaving 6 bases between them. CDR3 length equals 11 residues. Germline V gene lookup returns CDR1 MNHEY and CDR2 SVGAGI. The CDR3 protein is CASSYSGGAFF. Written as DNA, the CDR3 is TGTGCCAGCAGTTACTCGGGGGGAGCTTTCTTT.

This chain connects TRBV9 to TRBJ2-1, with D tentatively TRBD2 (7 bases). The CDR3 consists of 16 residues. From germline, CDR1 is SGDLS and CDR2 YYNGEE. The V end was cut by 0 bases, the J end by 10 bases, with 20 bases between. The CDR3 spells CASSVGGGAGVGEQFF. In nucleotides, the CDR3 is TGTGCCAGCAGCGTAGGTGGGGGGGCAGGGGTTGGAGAGCAGTTCTTC.

V gene TRBV6-5 combines with J gene TRBJ1-1, with D maybe TRBD1 (6 bases). The CDR3 length is 13 residues. The germline V and J ends were trimmed by 7 bases and 11 bases, with 20 bases remaining between them. CDR1 MNHEY and CDR2 SVGAGI come from the germline V gene. CDR3 in amino acids: CASKQGLGNSAFF. CDR3 DNA: TGTGCCAGCAAACAGGGACTCGGGAACTCGGCTTTCTTT.

This clone has just one count. This chain connects TRBV5-1 to TRBJ2-7, with 9 bases aligning to TRBD1. V shed 0 bases, J shed 2 bases, and the junction held 3 bases outside the gene matches. The CDR3 length is 15 residues. Germline CDR1 reads SGHRS; CDR2 reads YFSETQ. CDR3: CASSLEGQGTYEQYF. As DNA, the CDR3 is TGCGCCAGCAGCTTGGAGGGACAGGGAACCTACGAGCAGTACTTC.

As regards this clone: One junction end disagrees with the germline gene, perhaps due to a read error. The gene calls are TRBV10-3 and TRBJ2-3; the match to TRBD2 covers 10 bases. Per the germline V gene, CDR1 is ENHRY and CDR2 is SYGVKD. The CDR3 totals 15 residues. CDR3 loop: CAISLLAGSTDTQYF. In DNA, the CDR3 is TGTGCCATCAGTTTACTAGCGGGGAGCACGGATACGCAGTATTTT.

The chain links TRBV9 to TRBJ1-1; possibly TRBD1 for D (6 bases). Germline V gene lookup returns CDR1 SGDLS and CDR2 YYNGEE. The CDR3 covers 15 residues. Trimming removed 5 bases at V and 5 bases at J, with 19 bases between. CDR3 region: CASSRTSRGFTEAFF. Written as DNA, the CDR3 is TGTGCCAGCAGTCGTACTTCCAGGGGATTTACTGAAGCTTTCTTT.

This clone was recorded only once. The genes are TRBV2 and TRBJ2-7, with unresolved D. Trimming shortened V by 3 bases and J by 9 bases, and 9 bases separated the two germline ends. The CDR3 extends over 11 amino acids. Germline CDR1 SNHLY, CDR2 FYNNEI. CDR3 DNA: TGTGCCAGCAGTGATAGTCTGTGGCAGTACTTC. Amino acid sequence: CASSDSLWQYF.

The chain employs TRBV6-6 and TRBJ2-1; TRBD1 agrees at 9 bases. The germline V gene has CDR1 MNHNY and CDR2 SVGAGI (reference sequence). The CDR3 totals 15 residues. The V gene end was trimmed by 6 bases and the J gene end by 5 bases; junction bases not matched to a gene: 8. In nucleotides, the CDR3 is TGTGCCAGCAGCCACGGGACAGGGTTCAACAATGAGCAGTTCTTC. This codes for CASSHGTGFNNEQFF.

This sequence joins TRBV30 and TRBJ2-7; 10 nucleotides agree with TRBD1. Germline CDR1 reads GTSNPN; CDR2 reads SVGIG (reference sequence). The trim removed 7 bases at V and 3 bases at J, leaving 3 bases unmatched. The CDR3 length is 12 residues. Here the CDR3 DNA reads TGTGCCTCCCGGGACAGGGGCTACGAGCAGTACTTC. This codes for CASRDRGYEQYF.

The V call is TRBV7-3, the J call TRBJ2-2, with D unresolved. Per germline, CDR1 SGHTA and CDR2 FQGTGA. The V gene lost 1 base and the J gene lost 6 bases, with 6 bases spanning the gap. This CDR3 spans 13 amino acids. The CDR3 protein is CASSLRTPGELFF. The DNA of the CDR3 is TGTGCCAGCAGCTTAAGAACCCCCGGGGAGCTGTTTTTT.

The chain employs TRBV18 and TRBJ1-4, with D maybe TRBD1 (5 bases). The CDR3 is 14 residues long. Trimming removed 3 bases at V and 6 bases at J, with 11 bases between. Germline lookup yields CDR1 KGHSH and CDR2 LQKENI. CDR3 in amino acids: CASSPSTTDEKLFF. The CDR3 DNA sequence: TGTGCCAGCTCACCGAGTACGACAGATGAAAAACTGTTTTTT.

This clone was seen just once. CDR3 nucleotide sequence: TGTGCCAGCAGCCCTAGTTTGGGGGCTCCCAACACCGGGGAGCTGTTTTTT. This codes for CASSPSLGAPNTGELFF. V usage is TRBV7-8 and J usage is TRBJ2-2, with D perhaps TRBD1 (6 bases). Germline loops: CDR1 SGHVS, CDR2 FQNEAQ. Between the trimmed V and J ends, which lost 5 bases and 2 bases, there was a span of 18 bases. The CDR3 is 17 amino acids.

This chain joins TRBV27 and TRBJ2-6; D gene ambiguous. Germline V lookup: CDR1 MNHEY, CDR2 SMNVEV (reference sequence). Trimming pared 0 bases from V and 3 bases from J, leaving 3 bases between. There are 14 residues in the CDR3. CDR3 DNA sequence: TGTGCCAGCAGTTTATCCTTTGGGGCCAACGTCCTGACTTTC. Translated: CASSLSFGANVLTF.

The chain has TRBV5-1 and TRBJ1-1; D ambiguous. The germline V gene encodes CDR1 SGHRS and CDR2 YFSETQ. CDR3 length equals 15 residues. Trimming removed 4 bases from V and 0 bases from J, with 13 bases in between. CDR3 residues: CASSATTDMNTEAFF. CDR3 DNA: TGCGCCAGCAGCGCCACAACAGATATGAACACTGAAGCTTTCTTT.

J is TRBJ1-2 and V is TRBV28, with 12 nucleotides matching TRBD1. The junction had 6 bases not matched to a gene; V was cut back by 4 bases and J by 0 bases. The CDR3 is made up of 17 amino acids. Germline lookup yields CDR1 MDHEN and CDR2 SYDVKM. The CDR3: CASSSGTGGPTNYGYTF. The CDR3 bases are TGTGCCAGCAGTTCCGGGACAGGGGGCCCCACTAACTATGGCTACACCTTC.

V usage is TRBV18 and J usage is TRBJ2-5, with 11 bases lining up with TRBD1. V dropped 5 bases and J dropped 5; count of bases not matched to a gene: 7. Looked up from germline, CDR1 is KGHSH and CDR2 is LQKENI. This CDR3 has 15 residues. CDR3 amino acids: CASSGRTGGEETQYF. Written as DNA, the CDR3 is TGTGCCAGCTCAGGCCGGACAGGGGGCGAGGAGACCCAGTACTTC.

V and J are TRBV27 and TRBJ2-7, with D tentatively TRBD2 (6 bases). The CDR3 has 16 amino acids. Trimming removed 6 bases from V and 6 bases from J, with 24 bases in between. The V gene's germline CDR1 is MNHEY and CDR2 SMNVEV (reference sequence). CDR3 residues: CASSERRPATGVEQYF. As DNA, the CDR3 is TGTGCCAGCAGCGAGAGGAGGCCAGCCACGGGGGTCGAGCAGTACTTC.

V is TRBV4-1 and J is TRBJ1-5; TRBD1 agrees at 9 bases. CDR1 and CDR2 (germline): MGHRA, YSYEKL. The CDR3 sequence is 16 residues long. V trimming: 0 bases; J trimming: 6 bases; junction bases outside the gene matches: 6. The CDR3 region is CASSQEYRGLGQPQHF. DNA of the CDR3: TGCGCCAGCAGCCAAGAATACAGGGGGCTCGGTCAGCCCCAGCATTTT.